A selection of T cell receptor beta chains follows, all from one sample in a study of blood T cell repertoires in COVID-19. Data came from immunoSEQ multiplex PCR; TCRdb stores just in-frame clones and leaves some out. The profile shows more than 150,000 clones, about four fifths of them singletons. The sequencing input was peripheral blood. These receptors were obtained from a human donor in a cohort sampled during active COVID-19. Each CDR3 is given with its conserved first and last residue.

v_gene	j_gene	CDR3aa
TRBV5-4	TRBJ2-1	CASSRSGGSYNEQFF
TRBV20-1	TRBJ2-5	CSASTPPLTSGRTQETQYF
TRBV2	TRBJ1-5	CASSEGGGNQPQHF
TRBV13	TRBJ2-7	CASSLGRGGLYEQYF
TRBV2	TRBJ1-2	CASLGGGSNYGYTF
TRBV11-3	TRBJ2-7	CASSLDGTSANYEQYF
TRBV20-1	TRBJ2-7	CSASQNEQYF
TRBV30	TRBJ1-1	CAWSVERGLTEAFF
TRBV19	TRBJ1-5	CASTPGQRGNQPQHF
TRBV13	TRBJ2-3	CASSLGDRGTDTQYF
TRBV30	TRBJ1-5	CAWRLDRGQPQHF
TRBV7-9	TRBJ1-1	CASSLDRNLGTEAFF
TRBV11-2	TRBJ2-1	CASSHGGVPPYNEQFF
TRBV18	TRBJ1-1	CASSLTGITEAFF
TRBV5-1	TRBJ2-1	CASSLDDLKQDNEQFF
TRBV25-1	TRBJ1-1	CASSESMDGREAFF
TRBV10-3	TRBJ2-1	CATGGTSGGPYNEQFF
TRBV6-1	TRBJ2-3	CASSDVREGTQYF
TRBV19	TRBJ1-3	CASNPDSNSGNTIYF
TRBV5-1	TRBJ2-7	CASSSASGLLYEQYF
TRBV19	TRBJ1-4	CASTETFRAEKLFF
TRBV19	TRBJ2-7	CATSQGRGGRFYEQYF
TRBV4-1	TRBJ1-5	CASSQSPNQPQHF
TRBV5-5	TRBJ1-2	CASSLDRSGVGYTF
TRBV3-1/TRBV3-2	TRBJ1-6	CASSTGGSPLHF
TRBV2	TRBJ2-1	CASRRGLAGSYNEQFF
TRBV27	TRBJ2-1	CASSFSGSGGHNEQFF
TRBV3-1/TRBV3-2	TRBJ1-5	CASSQDSTNQPQHF
TRBV3-1/TRBV3-2	TRBJ2-7	CASSQRSRNEQYF
TRBV7-9	TRBJ1-2	CATTGGYGYTF
TRBV19	TRBJ1-1	CASSSNTEAFF
TRBV5-1	TRBJ2-5	CASSLLFQGPGETQYF
TRBV4-1	TRBJ1-4	CASSHNRDRGEKLFF
TRBV7-9	TRBJ2-1	CASSNGRGGGYNEQFF
TRBV27	TRBJ2-7	CASSWGWRGTYEQYF
TRBV5-6	TRBJ1-2	CASSGRRQADYGYTF
TRBV30	TRBJ2-1	CAWSEGGSTIEQFF
TRBV18	TRBJ1-2	CASSPLARDYGYTF
TRBV19	TRBJ1-1	CASSISQGLNTEAFF
TRBV13	TRBJ1-3	CASSWGTGDKSGNTIYF
TRBV9	TRBJ2-2	CASSVEWGDARELFF
TRBV5-1	TRBJ1-4	CASHKATNEKLFF
TRBV19	TRBJ1-2	CASNKSHGYTF
TRBV6-2/TRBV6-3	TRBJ2-7	CASSLAGDIYEQYF
TRBV5-1	TRBJ2-1	CASSVGGAGNEQFF
TRBV5-4	TRBJ2-7	CASSLGASGATYEQYF
TRBV6-6	TRBJ2-6	CASRPRQLSGANVLTF
TRBV13	TRBJ1-1	CASSLAQPWSTEAFF
TRBV30	TRBJ1-4	CAWRIRGQGANEKLFF
TRBV5-1	TRBJ2-7	CASAPPGQGQPEQYF
TRBV12-3/TRBV12-4	TRBJ1-6	CASRRGNPSPLHF
TRBV19	TRBJ1-3	CASTVNRGFIGNTIYF
TRBV11-3	TRBJ2-2	CASSLELAGGNTGELFF